The rows below give T cell receptor beta chains drawn from one sample of a study of shared T cell receptors in the human thymus. The protocol was immunoSEQ multiplex PCR, while the TCRdb copy is restricted to in-frame clones and leaves out a portion. The data hold 600,000 or so clones, with around 87% observed a single time. These same data were also listed under a study on human thymus T cells.

The sequenced sample was thymocytes. Source of these receptors: a boy less than two years old with a congenital heart defect. The CDR3 runs from the conserved cysteine through the conserved F or W. The D gene is left open where the match is weak.

cdr3_aa j_call d_call v_call
CASSATVGGTEAFF TRBJ1-1 - TRBV5-5
CASSASELQDYEQYF TRBJ2-7 - TRBV7-8
CASSFGTSGGENEQFF TRBJ2-1 TRBD2 TRBV6-6
CASSIWQAENIQYF TRBJ2-4 - TRBV19
CASSLVRPDEQYF TRBJ2-7 - TRBV7-2
CASSARDRGLNGYTF TRBJ1-2 TRBD1 TRBV7-8
CASSLYRFENEQYF TRBJ2-7 - TRBV27
CASSFISSPGASYNSPLHF TRBJ1-6 - TRBV27
CASSEGTGDEQYF TRBJ2-7 TRBD1 TRBV25-1
CASTIEGDITDTQYF TRBJ2-3 - TRBV28
CSVAEGVGEKLFF TRBJ1-4 - TRBV29-1
CAIRGQGSAEAFF TRBJ1-1 TRBD1 TRBV10-3
CASSLRTGGGTDTQYF TRBJ2-3 TRBD1 TRBV11-2
CASRPKGDEQYF TRBJ2-7 - TRBV10-2
CASGLVRSLGQGATEAFF TRBJ1-1 TRBD1 TRBV12-5
CASSEGTGYRRGTEAFF TRBJ1-1 TRBD1 TRBV6-1